The rows below give T cell receptor beta chains drawn from one sample of a study of blood T cell repertoires in COVID-19. Method: immunoSEQ multiplex PCR; TCRdb's copy keeps in-frame clones and lacks some. The sample lists about 130,000 clones; less than 90% were seen once. The sample comprised peripheral blood. These receptors were obtained from a woman aged 25 to 39 who had recovered from COVID-19. CDR3s include the opening cysteine and the closing phenylalanine or tryptophan. Fields, in order: V gene, D gene, J gene, clone size, CDR3 DNA, CDR3 protein. The D gene is left open where the match is weak. Rows give clone size only sometimes, using once, few, many, or a class for an expanded clone.

V: TRBV5-1
D: TRBD2
J: TRBJ2-1
size: NA
DNA: TGCGCCAGCAGCAAGGGACTAGCGGGAGGACGGTCCAATGAGCAGTTCTTC
CDR3: CASSKGLAGGRSNEQFF

V: TRBV10-3
D: TRBD2
J: TRBJ2-3
size: NA
DNA: TGTGCCATCAGTGAGTCGACTAGCGGGGGGTTCCTGAACACAGATACGCAGTATTTT
CDR3: CAISESTSGGFLNTDTQYF

V: TRBV20-1
D: TRBD2
J: TRBJ2-3
size: NA
DNA: TGCAGTGCTAGTCAGGTAGCGGGGTTCACAGATACGCAGTATTTT
CDR3: CSASQVAGFTDTQYF

V: TRBV9
D: TRBD1
J: TRBJ2-3
size: NA
DNA: TGTGCCAGCAGCGTGGGGACAGACGCAGATACGCAGTATTTT
CDR3: CASSVGTDADTQYF

V: TRBV2
D: NA
J: TRBJ2-1
size: NA
DNA: TGTGCCAGCAGTGAATACGGGAGAAAAGTGGGTGAGCAGTTCTTC
CDR3: CASSEYGRKVGEQFF

V: TRBV10-1
D: TRBD2
J: TRBJ2-1
size: once
DNA: TGCGCCAGCAGTGAAATCCCGACTAGCGCTGGTGAGCAGTTCTTC
CDR3: CASSEIPTSAGEQFF

V: TRBV28
D: NA
J: TRBJ1-2
size: NA
DNA: TGTGCCAGCAGTTTGTCCGGGAACCTCTATGGCTACACCTTC
CDR3: CASSLSGNLYGYTF

V: TRBV5-1
D: NA
J: TRBJ2-7
size: NA
DNA: TGCGCCAGCAGCTTGTCGCAGGGATCAGGCGAGCAGTACTTC
CDR3: CASSLSQGSGEQYF

V: TRBV5-1
D: TRBD1
J: TRBJ1-5
size: NA
DNA: TGCGCCAGCAGCTCCAACCCACAGGGGATCGGCAATCAGCCCCAGCATTTT
CDR3: CASSSNPQGIGNQPQHF

V: TRBV6-6
D: TRBD1
J: TRBJ1-1
size: NA
DNA: TGTGCCAGCAGTAAGGACAGGGCTGGGCCTGAAGCTTTCTTT
CDR3: CASSKDRAGPEAFF

V: TRBV19
D: TRBD2
J: TRBJ2-1
size: NA
DNA: TGTGCCAGTAGGGGACTAGCGGGCAATGAGCAGTTCTTC
CDR3: CASRGLAGNEQFF

V: TRBV19
D: NA
J: TRBJ1-1
size: NA
DNA: TGTGCCAGTAGGGAGTCGATTACCAACACTGAAGCTTTCTTT
CDR3: CASRESITNTEAFF

V: TRBV28
D: TRBD2
J: TRBJ2-7
size: NA
DNA: TGTGCCAGCAAGTCGCCTAGCGGGCTCCCATCCTACGAGCAGTACTTC
CDR3: CASKSPSGLPSYEQYF

V: TRBV11-2
D: NA
J: TRBJ2-7
size: NA
DNA: TGTGCCAGCAGTCTACGGCAGGGGAGCTACGAGCAGTACTTC
CDR3: CASSLRQGSYEQYF

V: TRBV5-1
D: NA
J: TRBJ2-3
size: once
DNA: TGCGCCAGCAGCCGTACACAACCAAGCACAGATACGCAGTATTTT
CDR3: CASSRTQPSTDTQYF

V: TRBV7-6
D: TRBD1
J: TRBJ2-1
size: NA
DNA: TGTGCCAGCAGCAAGCGAGAACAGGGACAGACCTACAATGAGCAGTTCTTC
CDR3: CASSKREQGQTYNEQFF

V: TRBV19
D: NA
J: TRBJ2-7
size: NA
DNA: TGTGCCAGTAGTCCAACAGGTGACGAGCAGTACTTC
CDR3: CASSPTGDEQYF

V: TRBV7-9
D: TRBD2
J: TRBJ2-3
size: NA
DNA: TGTGCCAGCAGCTTAGTGTACAGGGCTAGCGGGGACCCAGATACGCAGTATTTT
CDR3: CASSLVYRASGDPDTQYF

V: TRBV3-1/TRBV3-2
D: TRBD1
J: TRBJ2-3
size: NA
DNA: TGTGCCAGCAGCCAAGTGGGGACAGGAGCGCTGGTAAGGTCAGATACGCAGTATTTT
CDR3: CASSQVGTGALVRSDTQYF

V: TRBV27
D: TRBD1
J: TRBJ1-1
size: NA
DNA: TGTGCCAGCAGGGCCGGGACAGGGGATAGCACTGAAGCTTTCTTT
CDR3: CASRAGTGDSTEAFF

V: TRBV19
D: NA
J: TRBJ1-5
size: NA
DNA: TGTGCCTTCAATGGGGGACTCAATCAGCCCCAGCATTTT
CDR3: CAFNGGLNQPQHF

V: TRBV6-4
D: TRBD1
J: TRBJ2-2
size: NA
DNA: TGTGCCAGCAGTGACTCTTCGACAGGGGAGACCGGGGAGCTGTTTTTT
CDR3: CASSDSSTGETGELFF

V: TRBV30
D: TRBD1
J: TRBJ2-2
size: NA
DNA: TGTGCCTGGGGGGACAGGGGGCGCGGGGAGCTGTTTTTT
CDR3: CAWGDRGRGELFF